A single TCR beta chain is shown here with its context. Its antigen specificity is not known. Per-base quality was not reported, and no clone a single base away is much larger than it. TCRbeta CDR3 regions were amplified from genomic DNA using the immunoSEQ Assay, a bias-controlled multiplex PCR. In the source study's methods: The number of nucleated cells in each sample was estimated by amplification of reference gene primers within the assay. Sequence reads were collapsed and filtered to measure the absolute abundance of every unique TCRbeta CDR3 rearrangement. For each sample, productive Simpson clonality was calculated by taking the square root of Simpson's diversity index across productive rearrangements. TCRdb holds this immuneACCESS table with in-frame rearrangements only. Some clones are missing; in checked studies, unresolved V genes explain under half, and the rest has no known cause. The V and J calls and clone size come from that table; D and trimming were worked out from the DNA. In all, the sample holds under 350,000 clones, and around 89% of those were seen once. Of the sample, about 4.6% falls within the top ten clones.

The data derive from a study of blood T cell repertoires in COVID-19 (dated by TCRdb to the early 2020s). Background on the whole study: Collaborator samples came from the United States, Italy and Spain and covered acute and convalescent phases of COVID-19. The material from the prospective study consisted of cDNA or gDNA derived from T cells, B-cell-depleted T cells, or PBMCs. The dataset comprised deeply sampled blood TCRbeta repertoires from subjects exposed to, actively infected with, or recovered from COVID-19. The repertoires were made available in a free public database intended to serve as a resource for research on the immune response to SARS-CoV-2. Samples were obtained from the ongoing ImmuneRACE study (first 160 participants) and from roughly 1,300 subjects provided by 6 global collaborators. Sample metadata almost always included a de-identified subject ID, COVID-19 status, age in years and sex. Where available, HLA class I and class II types were obtained from metadata supplied by the sample provider rather than from assay-based typing.

The full study reports these points: The quantity of clinical and demographic metadata differed by source and by participant and was supplied without curation.

In the germline V gene, CDR1 corresponds to MDHEN and CDR2 to SYDVKM. The CDR3 numbers 11 residues from cysteine through phenylalanine. Solely the CDR3 DNA is kept, with 33 bases framed from the first base. A distance of 8 bases separates the germline ends of V and J, which lose 5 bases and 9 bases respectively. Each collaborating institution followed its own protocols to collect whole blood in K2EDTA tubes. Collaborator samples were shipped for TCRbeta analysis as frozen whole blood, isolated PBMCs, or DNA extracted from either sample type. This TCR derives from a man between 35 and 55 years old with acute or convalescent COVID-19. This chain is built from TRBV28 and TRBJ1-5; confidence is insufficient to name the D gene. The sample comprised peripheral blood. CDR3 loop: CASSLERPQHF. The DNA sequence is given as TGTGCCAGCAGTCTCGAGAGGCCCCAGCATTTT.